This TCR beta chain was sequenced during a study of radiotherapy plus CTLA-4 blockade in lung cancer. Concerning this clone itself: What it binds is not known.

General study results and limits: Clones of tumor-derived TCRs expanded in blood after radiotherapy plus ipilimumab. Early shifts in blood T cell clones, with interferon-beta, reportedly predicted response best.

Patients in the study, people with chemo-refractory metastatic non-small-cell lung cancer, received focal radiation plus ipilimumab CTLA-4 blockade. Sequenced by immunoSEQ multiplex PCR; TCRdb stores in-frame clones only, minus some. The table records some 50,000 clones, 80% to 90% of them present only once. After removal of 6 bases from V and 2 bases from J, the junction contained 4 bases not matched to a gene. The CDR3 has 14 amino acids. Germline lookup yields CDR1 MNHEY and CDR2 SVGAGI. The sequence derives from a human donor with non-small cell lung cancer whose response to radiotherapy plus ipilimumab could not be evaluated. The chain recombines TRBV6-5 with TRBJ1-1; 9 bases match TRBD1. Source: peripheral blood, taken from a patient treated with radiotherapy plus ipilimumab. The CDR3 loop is CASRKTGGNTEAFF. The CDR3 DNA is TGTGCCAGCAGGAAGACAGGGGGAAACACTGAAGCTTTCTTT.